Here is one TCR beta chain with its context. What it binds is not known. Sequencing was performed with immunoSEQ multiplex PCR; in TCRdb, only in-frame clones are kept and a portion is missing. This sample has 80,000 to 100,000 clones, with around 94% found just once. The data were taken from a study of T cell responses to AZD1222 COVID-19 vaccine. The germline gives CDR1 LGHDT, CDR2 YNNKEL (reference sequence). The CDR3 is 14 amino acids. Deletions cut 1 base from V and 5 bases from J, with 11 bases between. Study results and caveats: Seropositive at baseline were only a handful of AZD1222 recipients. Rises in breadth and depth of Spike-specific TCRs came after two AZD1222 doses.

The chain carries TRBV3-1 (or the pseudogene TRBV3-2) and TRBJ1-1; unclear D gene. The clonotype originates from an adult in good health. The sequences come from peripheral blood, collected on day 0 of AZD1222 vaccination. The CDR3: CASSQAGLGTEAFF. CDR3 DNA: TGTGCCAGCAGCCAAGCCGGGTTGGGGACTGAAGCTTTCTTT.